The 29 T cell receptor beta chains below come from one sample, sequenced in a study of glioma-infiltrating T cells after dendritic cell vaccination. Time point given: after dendritic cell vaccination, including at tumor progression/relapse. The assay was immunoSEQ multiplex PCR, and TCRdb's table has in-frame clones only and misses some. The data show 50,000 to 70,000 clones, about four fifths seen once. Sequencing was performed on blood, taken after dendritic cell vaccination. These receptors were obtained from a human donor with glioblastoma.

The chain employs TRBV15 and TRBJ2-5; 12 bases are a match to TRBD2. With V trimmed by 5 bases and J by 5 bases, 6 bases remained unmatched. The CDR3 sequence is 15 residues long. Germline V CDR1 and CDR2: LNHNV, YYDKDF (reference sequence). In DNA form, the CDR3 reads TGTGCCACCAGCCCTCGGACTAGCGGGGTTGAGACCCAGTACTTC. It yields the protein CATSPRTSGVETQYF.

The CDR3 protein is CASSLGQGDGYTF. Here the CDR3 DNA reads TGTGCCAGCAGCTTAGGACAGGGAGATGGCTACACCTTC. The chain couples TRBV7-9 to TRBJ1-2, with 7 positions matching TRBD1. The CDR3 has 13 residues. The V gene's germline CDR1 is SEHNR and CDR2 FQNEAQ (reference sequence). V lost 1 base to trimming and J lost 6 bases; unmatched junction nucleotides: 2.

CDR3 sequence: CASSLVWEAEAFF. CDR3 DNA: TGTGCCAGCAGCTTAGTATGGGAGGCTGAAGCTTTCTTT. This chain links TRBV7-2 with TRBJ1-1; D remains ambiguous. Germline V gene sequence: CDR1 SGHTA, CDR2 FQGNSA. Trimming shortened V by 1 base and J by 6 bases, and 9 bases separated the two germline ends. The CDR3 length is 13 residues. Filled out from reference TRBV7-2 and TRBJ1-1, the complete variable domain reads GAGVSQSPSNKVTEKGKDVELRCDPISGHTALYWYRQSLGQGLEFLIYFQGNSAPDKSGLPSDRFSAERTGGSVSTLTIQRTQQEDSAVYLCASSLVWEAEAFFGQGTRLTVV.

This chain links TRBV7-9 with TRBJ1-5, with D maybe TRBD1 (5 bases). In germline, CDR1 is SEHNR, CDR2 FQNEAQ (reference sequence). The CDR3 runs 14 residues. The V gene lost 5 bases and the J gene lost 4 bases, with 12 bases spanning the gap. The CDR3 loop is CASSKGLPNQPQHF. CDR3 coding DNA: TGTGCCAGCAGCAAGGGACTCCCTAATCAGCCCCAGCATTTT.

J is TRBJ2-1 and V is TRBV13; 8 nucleotides agree with TRBD2. Trimming removed 5 bases from V and 16 bases from J; junction bases left unmatched: 10. Germline values: CDR1 PRHDT, CDR2 FYEKMQ (reference sequence). The CDR3 sequence is 12 residues long. The DNA of the CDR3 is TGTGCCAGCAGCCGGACCGGGACTAGAGGTTTCTTC. Translation: CASSRTGTRGFF.

The rearrangement uses TRBV5-4 and TRBJ2-7; TRBD2 matches 9 bases. The CDR3 runs to 15 residues. V lost 0 bases, J lost 2 bases, and 3 bases stayed unmatched. The germline V gene encodes CDR1 SGHNT and CDR2 YYREEE (reference sequence). The CDR3 DNA reads as TGTGCCAGCAGCTTGGGACTAGCGGTACCCTACGAGCAGTACTTC. The encoded protein is CASSLGLAVPYEQYF.

The rearrangement joins TRBV5-1 to TRBJ1-1; 7 nucleotides agree with TRBD1. Germline assignment: CDR1 SGHRS and CDR2 YFSETQ. The ends lost 5 bases at V and 1 base at J; junction bases unmatched: 5. The CDR3 totals 14 residues. This chain's CDR3 is CASSSQGENTEAFF. The CDR3 nucleotides read TGCGCCAGCAGTTCCCAGGGGGAGAACACTGAAGCTTTCTTT.

The rearrangement uses TRBV18 and TRBJ2-5; possible D gene TRBD1, 6 bases. From germline, CDR1 is KGHSH and CDR2 LQKENI. Trimming pared 3 bases from V and 5 bases from J, leaving 16 bases between. The CDR3 spans 15 residues. The CDR3 loop reads CASSPDGTSVETQYF. In DNA, the CDR3 is TGTGCCAGCTCACCCGACGGGACATCGGTGGAGACCCAGTACTTC.

The gene calls are TRBV28 and TRBJ1-5, with 8 positions matching TRBD1. Germline loops: CDR1 MDHEN, CDR2 SYDVKM. The CDR3 loop spans 17 amino acids. J was trimmed by 5 bases and V by 4 bases; bases with no gene match: 13. The CDR3 reads CASSSSTTGVVYQPQHF. DNA for the CDR3: TGTGCCAGCAGTTCCTCCACGACAGGGGTAGTGTATCAGCCCCAGCATTTT.

CDR3: CASSAGYRVPSGANVLTF. The CDR3 DNA reads as TGTGCCAGCAGTGCAGGTTACAGGGTCCCCTCTGGGGCCAACGTCCTGACTTTC. The chain has TRBV6-1 and TRBJ2-6, with a weak D call TRBD1 (6 bases). Germline V gives CDR1 MNHNS, CDR2 SASEGT. With 4 bases removed from V and 0 bases from J, the gap between germline ends came to 16 bases. CDR3 length: 18 residues.

This clone was recorded only once. The chain couples TRBV9 to TRBJ2-7; possible D gene TRBD1, 6 bases. CDR1 and CDR2 from the germline V gene are SGDLS and YYNGEE. V shed 3 bases and J shed 4 bases, with 8 bases lying between them. The CDR3 totals 12 residues. The CDR3 reads CASSAGQYEQYF. In DNA, the CDR3 is TGTGCCAGCAGCGCAGGACAGTACGAGCAGTACTTC.

This clone is a singleton in its sample. V usage is TRBV2 and J usage is TRBJ2-3; 7 bases match TRBD1. With 2 bases clipped from V and 6 bases from J, the junction kept 8 bases outside the gene matches. Germline CDR1 SNHLY, CDR2 FYNNEI. The CDR3 is 15 residues long. The DNA for the CDR3 is TGTGCCAGCAGTGAATTTCGGGACAGCCTCGATACGCAGTATTTT. Translated, it gives CASSEFRDSLDTQYF.

This chain uses TRBV13 with TRBJ2-7; maybe TRBD2 (6 bases). V was clipped by 5 bases and J by 0 bases, with 17 bases between them. Germline V gene sequence: CDR1 PRHDT, CDR2 FYEKMQ (reference sequence). CDR3 size: 16 residues. In nucleotides, the CDR3 is TGTGCCAGCAGCCCCTCGTGGAGGGTTTCCTCCTACGAGCAGTACTTC. Translating gives CASSPSWRVSSYEQYF.

The rearrangement uses TRBV5-1 and TRBJ1-1, with D possibly matching TRBD1 (6 bases). The CDR3 runs 14 residues. The V end lost 2 bases, the J end lost 0 bases, and 8 bases lay between the germline ends. Germline V lookup: CDR1 SGHRS, CDR2 YFSETQ. In DNA form, the CDR3 reads TGCGCCAGCAGCTTTACAGGGATGAACACTGAAGCTTTCTTT. Its protein is CASSFTGMNTEAFF.

The genes are TRBV6-1 and TRBJ1-2; 10 bases fit TRBD1. The CDR3 totals 15 residues. Germline CDR1 reads MNHNS; CDR2 reads SASEGT. V dropped 6 bases and J dropped 4; count of bases not matched to a gene: 8. The CDR3 nucleotides are TGTGCCAGCAGGGGGACAGGGGCCCTACCCTATGGCTACACCTTC. This gives the protein CASRGTGALPYGYTF.

This chain connects TRBV7-9 to TRBJ2-7, with TRBD1 matching 10 bases. This CDR3 comprises 15 residues. The V gene's germline CDR1 is SEHNR and CDR2 FQNEAQ (reference sequence). With 5 bases clipped from V and 0 bases from J, the junction kept 4 bases outside the gene matches. CDR3 sequence: CASSGGTGASYEQYF. The CDR3, as DNA: TGTGCCAGCAGCGGAGGGACAGGGGCCTCCTACGAGCAGTACTTC.

In the case of this clone: The junction departs from the called germline gene at one end, perhaps through a read error. This sequence joins TRBV5-1 and TRBJ2-3; the D gene is possibly TRBD1 (7 bases). The CDR3 has 12 residues. Germline CDR1 and CDR2: SGHRS and YFSETQ. The CDR3 DNA is TGCGCCAGCAGGGAGGGGGCAGAAACGCAGTATTTT. Encoded protein: CASREGAETQYF.

The chain links TRBV11-2 to TRBJ1-6; D unresolved. Germline V gives CDR1 SGHAT, CDR2 FQNNGV. This CDR3 has 17 residues. Trimming removed 8 bases from V and 10 bases from J, with 27 bases in between. In DNA form, the CDR3 reads TGTGCCAGCTCCCCGGGAGGGAAGAGTTCCCTTCGCTCACCCCTCCACTTT. It encodes CASSPGGKSSLRSPLHF.

The chain is built from TRBV6-1 and TRBJ1-5; the match to TRBD1 covers 7 bases. With 5 bases clipped from V and 6 bases from J, the junction kept 7 bases outside the gene matches. The CDR3 runs to 14 residues. CDR1 and CDR2 from the germline V gene are MNHNS and SASEGT. Here the CDR3 DNA reads TGTGCCAGCAGTCCTCCAGGGGGAGCTCAGCCCCAGCATTTT. It encodes CASSPPGGAQPQHF.

The chain carries TRBV27 and TRBJ2-7, with D possibly being TRBD1 (6 bases). The CDR3 spans 14 residues. V was pared by 1 base and J by 4 bases, with 11 bases between. Germline lookup yields CDR1 MNHEY and CDR2 SMNVEV (reference sequence). Here the CDR3 DNA reads TGTGCCAGCAGTTTATTCCCAGGGGCGTACGAGCAGTACTTC. This translates into CASSLFPGAYEQYF.

This chain joins TRBV28 and TRBJ2-7; TRBD1 is a possible D gene (5 bases). The CDR3 contains 12 residues. Looked up from germline, CDR1 is MDHEN and CDR2 is SYDVKM. V was trimmed by 3 bases and J by 4 bases, leaving 7 bases between them. CDR3 sequence (DNA): TGTGCCAGCAGTTTTTCAGGGTACGAGCAGTACTTC. Amino acids: CASSFSGYEQYF.

The DNA for the CDR3 is TGCGCCAGCAGCCAAGATCGCAGGGGACGGAACACTGAAGCTTTCTTT. It is translated as CASSQDRRGRNTEAFF. The rearrangement joins TRBV4-3 to TRBJ1-1; possibly TRBD1 for D (6 bases). The CDR3 consists of 16 residues. Germline V CDR1 and CDR2: LGHNA, YSLEER. Trimming removed 0 bases from V and 1 base from J, with 12 bases in between.

The chain has TRBV11-2 and TRBJ2-7; possibly TRBD2 for D (5 bases). From germline, CDR1 is SGHAT and CDR2 FQNNGV. Trimming shortened V by 1 base and J by 7 bases, and 8 bases separated the two germline ends. There are 12 residues in the CDR3. CDR3: CASSLVSGEQYF. The CDR3 nucleotides are TGTGCCAGCAGCTTAGTCTCGGGGGAGCAGTACTTC.

CDR3 bases: TGCGCCAGCAGCCAAGATGAGGACAGGGTTGTCCCGGAAGAAAAACTGTTTTTT. Translated, it gives CASSQDEDRVVPEEKLFF. This rearrangement joins TRBV4-3 to TRBJ1-4, with 8 bases lining up with TRBD1. From germline, CDR1 is LGHNA and CDR2 YSLEER. The CDR3 sequence is 18 residues long. With V trimmed by 0 bases and J by 8 bases, 14 bases remained unmatched.

The chain joins TRBV4-1 to TRBJ2-3; 9 bases match TRBD1. V dropped 4 bases and J dropped 6; count of bases not matched to a gene: 11. The CDR3 covers 16 residues. Per germline, CDR1 MGHRA and CDR2 YSYEKL. CDR3 sequence (DNA): TGCGCCAGCAGCCCCACCCGGGACAGGGCGGCCGATACGCAGTATTTT. Translated: CASSPTRDRAADTQYF.

The V and J genes are TRBV5-4 and TRBJ2-3, with 10 bases that match TRBD2. This CDR3 has 15 residues. Germline loops: CDR1 SGHNT, CDR2 YYREEE (reference sequence). J lost 1 base, V lost 4 bases, and 3 bases had no gene match. In nucleotides, the CDR3 is TGTGCCAGCAGCCAAGGGACTAGCGGCACAGATACGCAGTATTTT. Translation gives CASSQGTSGTDTQYF. The variable domain in full, with the rest retrieved from reference TRBV5-4 and TRBJ2-3, is ETGVTQSPTHLIKTRGQQVTLRCSSQSGHNTVSWYQQALGQGPQFIFQYYREEENGRGNFPPRFSGLQFPNYSSELNVNALELDDSALYLCASSQGTSGTDTQYFGPGTRLTVL.

This clone was recorded only once. This rearrangement joins TRBV19 to TRBJ1-1; 12 positions agree with TRBD1. Trimming cost V 7 bases and J 4 bases; bases outside gene matches: 4. Germline CDR1 reads LNHDA; CDR2 reads SQIVND (reference sequence). This CDR3 has 14 amino acids. The CDR3 protein is CASMGDRGPTEAFF. The CDR3 DNA reads as TGTGCCAGTATGGGGGACAGGGGGCCCACTGAAGCTTTCTTT.

The V gene is TRBV6-1, the J gene TRBJ2-1; 7 positions agree with TRBD2. Looked up from germline, CDR1 is MNHNS and CDR2 is SASEGT. This CDR3 contains 13 residues. The V gene end was trimmed by 7 bases and the J gene end by 6 bases; junction bases not matched to a gene: 6. In DNA, the CDR3 is TGTGCCAGCAACTGGGGGGGTGGCAATGAGCAGTTCTTC. Residues: CASNWGGGNEQFF.

The chain uses TRBV19 and TRBJ2-7; tentatively, D is TRBD1 (6 bases). Per germline, CDR1 LNHDA and CDR2 SQIVND (reference sequence). The CDR3 has 13 residues. V was cut by 5 bases and J by 0 bases, with 8 bases left in between. The CDR3 DNA reads as TGTGCCAGTAGTGTACAGGGCTCCTACGAGCAGTACTTC. The encoded protein is CASSVQGSYEQYF.